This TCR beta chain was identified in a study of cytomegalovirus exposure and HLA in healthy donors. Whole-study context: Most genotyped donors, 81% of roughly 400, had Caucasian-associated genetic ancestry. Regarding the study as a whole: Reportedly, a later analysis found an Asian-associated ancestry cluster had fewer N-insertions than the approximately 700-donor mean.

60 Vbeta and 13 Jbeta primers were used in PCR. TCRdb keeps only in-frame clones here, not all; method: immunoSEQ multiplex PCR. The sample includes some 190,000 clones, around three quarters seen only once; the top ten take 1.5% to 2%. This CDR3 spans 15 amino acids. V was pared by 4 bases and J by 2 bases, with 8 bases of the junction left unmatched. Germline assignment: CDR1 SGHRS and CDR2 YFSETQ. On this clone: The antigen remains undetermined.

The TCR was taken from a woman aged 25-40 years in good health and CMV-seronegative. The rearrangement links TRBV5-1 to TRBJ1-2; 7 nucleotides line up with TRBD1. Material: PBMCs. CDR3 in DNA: TGCGCCAGCAGCCAAAGGACAGGCGACAACTATGGCTACACCTTC. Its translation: CASSQRTGDNYGYTF. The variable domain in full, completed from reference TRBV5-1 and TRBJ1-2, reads KAGVTQTPRYLIKTRGQQVTLSCSPISGHRSVSWYQQTPGQGLQFLFEYFSETQRNKGNFPGRFSGRQFSNSRSEMNVSTLELGDSALYLCASSQRTGDNYGYTFGSGTRLTVV.